Below are 13 T cell receptor beta chains sequenced from a single sample in a study of Ad26.COV2.S vaccination and SARS-CoV-2 variants. Treatment given: 15 to 20 received Ad26.COV2.S at low or high dose, single or two shots; about five received placebo; per-sample allocation not given. Specimen acquisition occurred on day 63 following the initial vaccine or placebo injection. Some clones are missing from TCRdb's copy, which holds only in-frame ones; the method was immunoSEQ multiplex PCR. The sample includes some 370,000 clones, 83% seen only once; the top ten take more than 7%. The sequencing used peripheral blood, collected in a trial of Ad26.COV2.S vaccine versus placebo. These receptors all stem from a person between 18 and 60 years old who received the Ad26.COV2.S COVID-19 vaccine or a placebo.

This rearrangement joins TRBV30 to TRBJ2-7, with D possibly being TRBD2 (5 bases). This CDR3 has 13 residues. The germline V and J ends were trimmed by 0 bases and 3 bases, with 9 bases remaining between them. In germline, CDR1 is GTSNPN, CDR2 SVGIG (reference sequence). CDR3 protein: CAWSVPGYYEQYF. The CDR3 DNA sequence: TGTGCCTGGAGTGTACCGGGATACTACGAGCAGTACTTC.

This sequence joins TRBV7-9 and TRBJ2-1; D possibly corresponds to TRBD2 (6 bases). The V gene's germline CDR1 is SEHNR and CDR2 FQNEAQ (reference sequence). The CDR3 covers 16 residues. V lost 6 bases, J lost 0 bases, and 15 bases lay in between. The CDR3 sequence is CASRTKAGSSYNEQFF. CDR3 coding DNA: TGTGCCAGCAGGACCAAAGCGGGTAGCTCCTACAATGAGCAGTTCTTC.

The chain is built from TRBV6-1 and TRBJ2-1; 8 nucleotides line up with TRBD2. The CDR3 extends over 16 amino acids. Germline V CDR1 and CDR2: MNHNS, SASEGT. V shed 2 bases and J 7 bases; nucleotides not matched to a gene: 10. The CDR3: CASSEIGTSGYNEQFF. CDR3 nucleotides: TGTGCCAGCAGTGAAATTGGTACTAGCGGTTATAATGAGCAGTTCTTC.

V usage is TRBV15 and J usage is TRBJ1-1; D ambiguous. Germline V CDR1 and CDR2: LNHNV, YYDKDF (reference sequence). The CDR3 contains 15 residues. V dropped 3 bases and J dropped 1 base, with 12 bases sitting between them. The CDR3 nucleotides are TGTGCCACCAGCAGCCTCTTGCACCGGAACACTGAAGCTTTCTTT. Translation: CATSSLLHRNTEAFF.

This clone was picked up a small number of times. V is TRBV4-1 and J is TRBJ1-5, with a possible D match to TRBD1 (6 bases). Germline assignment: CDR1 MGHRA and CDR2 YSYEKL. V was trimmed by 5 bases and J by 4 bases, leaving 15 bases between them. CDR3 length equals 15 residues. The CDR3: CASSYRQAPNQPQHF. DNA of the CDR3: TGCGCCAGCAGCTACCGACAGGCCCCTAATCAGCCCCAGCATTTT.

V and J are TRBV15 and TRBJ1-5; D gene uncertain. The V end was cut by 1 base, the J end by 4 bases, with 11 bases between. This CDR3 comprises 15 residues. Germline V CDR1 and CDR2: LNHNV, YYDKDF (reference sequence). CDR3 region: CATSRVVGENQPQHF. The CDR3 DNA reads as TGTGCCACCAGCAGAGTCGTCGGAGAAAATCAGCCCCAGCATTTT.

The rearrangement joins TRBV11-2 to TRBJ2-7; TRBD2 agrees at 8 bases. The J segment lost 1 base and the V segment lost 6 bases, leaving 20 bases of the junction unmatched. This CDR3 is built from 19 residues. CDR1 and CDR2 from the germline V gene are SGHAT and FQNNGV. CDR3 nucleotides: TGTGCCAGCAGAACCGTCCGCCTCCTAGCGGGCAGAGAGTCCTACGAGCAGTACTTC. Protein sequence: CASRTVRLLAGRESYEQYF.

The rearrangement joins TRBV7-9 to TRBJ1-2; D remains ambiguous. Between the trimmed V and J ends, which lost 5 bases and 0 bases, there was a span of 10 bases. Germline loops: CDR1 SEHNR, CDR2 FQNEAQ (reference sequence). The CDR3 is 14 amino acids. The CDR3 nucleotides are TGTGCCAGCAGCCGCCCGGTAGCTAACTATGGCTACACCTTC. This codes for CASSRPVANYGYTF. The full variable domain, rest sourced from reference TRBV7-9 and TRBJ1-2, is DTGVSQNPRHKITKRGQNVTFRCDPISEHNRLYWYRQTLGQGPEFLTYFQNEAQLEKSRLLSDRFSAERPKGSFSTLEIQRTEQGDSAMYLCASSRPVANYGYTFGSGTRLTVV.

The V and J genes are TRBV10-1 and TRBJ2-1, with D unclear. There are 11 residues in the CDR3. CDR1 WNHNN and CDR2 SYGVQD come from the germline V gene (reference sequence). V gave up 9 bases and J gave up 5 bases, with 8 bases separating them. In DNA form, the CDR3 reads TGCGCCAGTGGACGGAACAATGAGCAGTTCTTC. It translates to CASGRNNEQFF.

The V and J genes are TRBV30 and TRBJ2-1; D not certain. With 3 bases removed from V and 8 bases from J, the gap between germline ends came to 8 bases. Per germline, CDR1 GTSNPN and CDR2 SVGIG (reference sequence). CDR3 length: 11 residues. This CDR3 reads CAWRTVDEQFF. CDR3 bases: TGTGCCTGGAGGACGGTCGATGAGCAGTTCTTC.

This clone came up once. V gene TRBV7-3 combines with J gene TRBJ2-3; D is undetermined. The CDR3 covers 14 residues. V lost 0 bases and J lost 0, with 4 bases in between. The germline gives CDR1 SGHTA, CDR2 FQGTGA. The CDR3 sequence is CASSLTGSTDTQYF. CDR3 in DNA: TGTGCCAGCAGCTTAACTGGAAGCACAGATACGCAGTATTTT.

The genes are TRBV5-4 and TRBJ2-3; D not resolved. There are 14 residues in the CDR3. Trimming took 0 bases from V and 1 from J, leaving 6 bases between them. Germline V gene data show CDR1 as SGHNT and CDR2 as YYREEE (reference sequence). For the CDR3, the DNA is TGTGCCAGCAGCTTGGGGTTGGGCACAGATACGCAGTATTTT. Amino acids: CASSLGLGTDTQYF.

This chain connects TRBV29-1 to TRBJ2-1; D tentatively fits TRBD1 or TRBD2 (5 bases each). This CDR3 has 16 amino acids. V gave up 6 bases and J gave up 2 bases, with 20 bases separating them. Germline-derived CDR1 and CDR2 are SQVTM and ANQGSEA. The CDR3 region has the DNA TGCAGCGTGGACCACTCGAGGGGACGTACCTACAATGAGCAGTTCTTC. Encoded protein: CSVDHSRGRTYNEQFF.